This is a list of T cell receptor beta chains from one sample in a study of blood T cell repertoires in COVID-19. The method was immunoSEQ multiplex PCR; TCRdb's version includes in-frame clones alone and lacks a portion of them. This sample has about 260,000 clones; around 87% occur once, and the top ten carry 2% to 2.5%. Sequencing was done on a sample of peripheral blood. The receptor set was obtained from a woman aged 45-65 years with acute or convalescent COVID-19. Each CDR3 is given with its conserved first and last residue. Some rows have no size entry. The others give once, few or many, or a class for an expanded clone.

size: NA; V: TRBV28; J: TRBJ2-1; CDR3: CASSFGTSSYNEQFF
size: NA; V: TRBV15; J: TRBJ1-2; CDR3: CATSRDRDLNTF
size: NA; V: TRBV6-4; J: TRBJ2-2; CDR3: CASSDSGTQLHTGELFF
size: NA; V: TRBV18; J: TRBJ1-5; CDR3: CASSPRGQGGNQPQHF
size: few; V: TRBV3-1/TRBV3-2; J: TRBJ1-2; CDR3: CASSQLLRQGVYGYTF
size: few; V: TRBV18; J: TRBJ2-7; CDR3: CASSVIGHRGEQYF
size: NA; V: TRBV2; J: TRBJ2-1; CDR3: CASSRLAGGVGEQFF
size: NA; V: TRBV25-1; J: TRBJ1-1; CDR3: CASRPGTGSGTEAFF
size: few; V: TRBV9; J: TRBJ2-3; CDR3: CASSVGGRGDTDTQYF
size: few; V: TRBV6-1; J: TRBJ1-1; CDR3: CASSEQGHEAFF
size: NA; V: TRBV10-3; J: TRBJ2-1; CDR3: CAISESTYNNEQFF
size: once; V: TRBV19; J: TRBJ1-2; CDR3: CASSWTGSNYGYTF
size: NA; V: TRBV28; J: TRBJ1-2; CDR3: CASSLPGGAGYGYTF
size: NA; V: TRBV19; J: TRBJ2-4; CDR3: CASSTGLAGVTKNIQYF
size: NA; V: TRBV11-3; J: TRBJ2-1; CDR3: CASRFSGSNEQFF
size: NA; V: TRBV7-9; J: TRBJ2-3; CDR3: CASSLVMGSGTDTQYF
size: NA; V: TRBV6-2/TRBV6-3; J: TRBJ2-1; CDR3: CASSSLAGGGYEQFF
size: NA; V: TRBV29-1; J: TRBJ2-5; CDR3: CSSTGATQETQYF
size: NA; V: TRBV11-2; J: TRBJ2-2; CDR3: CASSIRLAGIANTGELFF
size: few; V: TRBV18; J: TRBJ1-2; CDR3: CASSPRQGSYGYTF
size: NA; V: TRBV19; J: TRBJ1-2; CDR3: CASRGADYGYTF
size: NA; V: TRBV18; J: TRBJ1-2; CDR3: CASSPRDRSNYGYTF
size: NA; V: TRBV18; J: TRBJ2-6; CDR3: CASSVWDSGANVLTF